This T cell receptor (beta chain) derives from a study of T cells in Graves' hyperthyroidism and ophthalmopathy. Stable Graves' hyperthyroidism denoted no ophthalmopathy progression over 18 months. Hyperthyroidism was newly diagnosed in patients aged 18 to 65 (duration under 2 months). This CDR3 is 16 amino acids long. Looked up from germline, CDR1 is SGHTA and CDR2 is FQGNSA. The J segment lost 1 base and the V segment lost 5 bases, leaving 5 bases of the junction unmatched. Broader study findings: The model predicted ophthalmopathy a median around six months before onset. Appearing also in blood were most of the thyroid clonotypes expanded above 0.001.

Regarding this clonotype: Its antigen is still unknown.

RNA transcripts provided the source from which TCR beta CDR3 regions were amplified. Initially, a first-round RT-PCR of the TCR CDR3 employed the HTBI primer set. MiXCR, run by TCRdb on the multiplex PCR reads, gives a single entry per CDR3 protein. The sample consists of a few hundred thousand distinct CDR3 sequences, 13% to 15% of them appearing once. The V call is TRBV7-2, the J call TRBJ2-2; 9 nucleotides agree with TRBD1. The sample taken for sequencing was blood. This clonotype was sampled from a woman aged 40 to 49 with Graves' hyperthyroidism. As DNA, the CDR3 is TGTGCCAGCAGCCGGGCGGGACAGGGGAACACCGGGGAGCTGTTTTTT. It specifies CASSRAGQGNTGELFF.